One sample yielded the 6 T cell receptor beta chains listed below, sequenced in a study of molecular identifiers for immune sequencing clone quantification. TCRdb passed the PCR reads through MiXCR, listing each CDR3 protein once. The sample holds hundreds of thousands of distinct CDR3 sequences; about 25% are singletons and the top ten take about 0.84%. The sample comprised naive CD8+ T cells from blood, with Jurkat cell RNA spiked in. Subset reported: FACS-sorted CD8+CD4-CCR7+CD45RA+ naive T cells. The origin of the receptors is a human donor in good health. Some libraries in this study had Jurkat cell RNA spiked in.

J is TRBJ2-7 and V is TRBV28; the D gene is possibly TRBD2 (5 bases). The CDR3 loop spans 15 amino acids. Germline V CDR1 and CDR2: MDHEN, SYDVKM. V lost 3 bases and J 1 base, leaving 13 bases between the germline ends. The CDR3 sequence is CASSFRGRKSYEQYF. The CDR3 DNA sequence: TGTGCCAGCAGTTTTCGCGGGCGTAAATCCTACGAGCAGTACTTC.

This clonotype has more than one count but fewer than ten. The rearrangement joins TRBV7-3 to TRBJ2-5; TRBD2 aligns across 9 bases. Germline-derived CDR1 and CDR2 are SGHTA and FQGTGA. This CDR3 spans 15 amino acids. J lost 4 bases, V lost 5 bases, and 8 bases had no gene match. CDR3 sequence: CASSLSGLAGETQYF. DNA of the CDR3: TGTGCCAGCAGCCTGTCGGGACTAGCTGGAGAGACCCAGTACTTC.

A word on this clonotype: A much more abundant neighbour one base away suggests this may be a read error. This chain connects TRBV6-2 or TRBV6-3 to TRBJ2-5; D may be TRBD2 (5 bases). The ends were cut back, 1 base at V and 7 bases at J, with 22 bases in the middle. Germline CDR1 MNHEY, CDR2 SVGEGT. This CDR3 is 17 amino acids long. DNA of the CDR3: TGTGCCAGCAGTTACTTTTTTCTAGCCCCTGAGGGTGGGACCCAGTACTTC. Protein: CASSYFFLAPEGGTQYF.

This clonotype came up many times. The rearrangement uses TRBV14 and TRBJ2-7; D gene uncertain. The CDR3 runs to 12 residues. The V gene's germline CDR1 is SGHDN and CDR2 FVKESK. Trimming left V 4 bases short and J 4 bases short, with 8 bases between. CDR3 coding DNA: TGTGCCAGCAGCCCCGACGTGTACGAGCAGTACTTC. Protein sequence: CASSPDVYEQYF.

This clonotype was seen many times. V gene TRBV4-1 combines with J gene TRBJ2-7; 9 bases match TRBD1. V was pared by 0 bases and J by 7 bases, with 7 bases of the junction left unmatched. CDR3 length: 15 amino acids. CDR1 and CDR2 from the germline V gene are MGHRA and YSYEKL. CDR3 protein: CASSQEGQGFWEQYF. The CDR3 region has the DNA TGCGCCAGCAGCCAAGAGGGACAGGGTTTTTGGGAGCAGTACTTC.

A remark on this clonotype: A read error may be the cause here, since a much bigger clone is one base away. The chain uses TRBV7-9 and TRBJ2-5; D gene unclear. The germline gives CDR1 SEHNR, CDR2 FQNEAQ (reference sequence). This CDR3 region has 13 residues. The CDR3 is CASGLAYLETQYF. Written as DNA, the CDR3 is TGTGCCAGCGGCTTAGCCTATCTAGAGACCCAGTACTTC.